These 10 T cell receptor beta chains share one sample of origin, sequenced in a study of beta chain features in type 1 diabetes. Expressed TCRB transcripts got sequenced, as all isolated RNA was reverse transcribed. Using immunoSEQ multiplex PCR, the repertoire was profiled, and TCRdb retains in-frame clones only, with some absent. The top ten clones hold approximately 0.038% of a sample with roughly 400,000 clones, about 15% of them seen once. Input material: naive CD4+ T cells from blood. These receptors all stem from a man aged 25-40 years in good health.

Comments on this clone: This sample includes further DNA sequences coding for the same CDR3. The V gene is TRBV6-5, the J gene TRBJ1-2; tentative D call: TRBD1 (6 bases). The V gene lost 0 bases and the J gene lost 5 bases, with 10 bases spanning the gap. The CDR3 contains 14 residues. The germline gives CDR1 MNHEY, CDR2 SVGAGI. This chain's CDR3 is CASSYSGGGYGYTF. For the CDR3, the DNA is TGTGCCAGCAGTTACTCAGGGGGAGGGTATGGCTACACCTTC.

The chain combines TRBV7-2 with TRBJ2-7, with D perhaps matching TRBD2 (5 bases). V was cut by 5 bases and J by 1 base, with 9 bases left in between. There are 13 residues in the CDR3. Germline CDR1 is SGHTA and CDR2 is FQGNSA. The CDR3 sequence: CASSPGNSYEQYF. CDR3 DNA: TGTGCCAGCAGCCCCGGGAATTCCTACGAGCAGTACTTC.

With regard to this clone: The sample contains more than one DNA sequence encoding this CDR3. The chain couples TRBV7-2 to TRBJ2-5; no firm D call. CDR1 is SGHTA and CDR2 is FQGNSA in the germline V gene. V gave up 1 base and J gave up 5 bases, with 5 bases separating them. This CDR3 region has 12 residues. The CDR3 region is CASSLGRETQYF. The DNA for the CDR3 is TGTGCCAGCAGCTTAGGAAGGGAGACCCAGTACTTC.

A few counts support this clone. V usage is TRBV5-4 and J usage is TRBJ2-1; 13 bases map to TRBD2. The V segment lost 0 bases and the J segment 11 bases; nucleotides outside the gene matches: 11. CDR1 SGHNT and CDR2 YYREEE come from the germline V gene (reference sequence). CDR3 size: 17 residues. In DNA, the CDR3 is TGTGCCAGCAGCTTGGATCCCGGGACTAGCGGGATGAGGAAGCAGTTCTTC. It specifies CASSLDPGTSGMRKQFF.

In this sample, this clone turned up a few times. The chain has TRBV4-1 and TRBJ2-5, with 8 bases fitting TRBD2. The CDR3 sequence is 15 residues long. V lost 5 bases to trimming and J lost 5 bases; unmatched junction nucleotides: 10. Germline-derived CDR1 and CDR2 are MGHRA and YSYEKL. The CDR3 sequence is CASSSYSGVFETQYF. CDR3 bases: TGCGCCAGCAGCTCTTATAGCGGGGTATTTGAGACCCAGTACTTC.

The chain carries TRBV9 and TRBJ2-2; D not resolved. The CDR3 runs 11 residues. The germline V and J ends were trimmed by 3 bases and 6 bases, with 3 bases remaining between them. CDR1 SGDLS and CDR2 YYNGEE come from the germline V gene. The CDR3 bases are TGTGCCAGCAGCGCCCCCGGGGAGCTGTTTTTT. Translated, it gives CASSAPGELFF. Based on the CDR3 plus reference TRBV9 and TRBJ2-2, the full variable domain is DSGVTQTPKHLITATGQRVTLRCSPRSGDLSVYWYQQSLDQGLQFLIQYYNGEERAKGNILERFSAQQFPDLHSELNLSSLELGDSALYFCASSAPGELFFGEGSRLTVL.

This clone was seen a few times. This CDR3 is also generated by other DNA sequences in the sample. J is TRBJ2-5 and V is TRBV9, with D tentatively TRBD1 (5 bases). Trimming cost V 0 bases and J 0 bases, with 6 bases left between them. Germline V lookup: CDR1 SGDLS, CDR2 YYNGEE. The CDR3 contains 14 residues. CDR3 sequence (DNA): TGTGCCAGCAGCGTAGGGGGCAACCAAGAGACCCAGTACTTC. Translation gives CASSVGGNQETQYF. The entire variable domain, with the rest obtained from reference TRBV9 and TRBJ2-5, is as follows: DSGVTQTPKHLITATGQRVTLRCSPRSGDLSVYWYQQSLDQGLQFLIQYYNGEERAKGNILERFSAQQFPDLHSELNLSSLELGDSALYFCASSVGGNQETQYFGPGTRLLVL.

This clone has a handful of counts. This rearrangement joins TRBV28 to TRBJ2-7; 8 bases fit TRBD1. J lost 4 bases, V lost 6 bases, and 2 bases had no gene match. The V gene's germline CDR1 is MDHEN and CDR2 SYDVKM. The CDR3 extends over 12 amino acids. The CDR3 protein is CASRTGVYEQYF. The CDR3 coding sequence is TGTGCCAGCAGGACAGGGGTGTACGAGCAGTACTTC.

The chain joins TRBV19 to TRBJ2-7; 10 bases line up with TRBD2. CDR1 and CDR2 from the germline V gene are LNHDA and SQIVND (reference sequence). This CDR3 is 11 amino acids long. CDR3 bases: TGTGCTACTAGCGGGGAGTACGAGCAGTACTTC. It is translated as CATSGEYEQYF.

This clone was seen a few times. The chain couples TRBV5-6 to TRBJ1-1; D is ambiguous. CDR1 and CDR2 from the germline V gene are SGHDT and YYEEEE. The length of the CDR3 is 13 residues. With 0 bases removed from V and 1 base from J, the gap between germline ends came to 4 bases. The chain's CDR3 is CASSLAGNTEAFF. The CDR3 nucleotides are TGTGCCAGCAGCTTGGCCGGGAACACTGAAGCTTTCTTT.